This T cell receptor beta chain appears in the sequencing data of a study of regulatory T cells in long-lasting Graves disease. Study-level results: With approximately 3,000 shared public clonotypes, persistent patients exceeded new patients, who shared 950 to 1,000. Repertoires from persistent disease leaned toward TRBV28, TRBJ1-2 and TRBJ2-5.

Germline loops: CDR1 MDHEN, CDR2 SYDVKM. V was trimmed by 8 bases and J by 0 bases, leaving 14 bases between them. The CDR3 is 15 residues long. This clonotype was seen a few times. The antigen is unknown. Time point given: persistent/refractory GD, antithyroid drugs over 5 years with positive TRAb. The TCR library was made from RNA that had been extracted from PBMCs in TRIzol. Xi'an, China, was home to the endocrinology department that provided patients. Staff took approximately 10 milliliters of peripheral blood and put it into EDTA tubes. Arm-PCR of CDR3 regions and iRepertoire HTBI primers were the basis on which TCR beta libraries were built. Using its own MiXCR run on the multiplex PCR reads, TCRdb lists one record per CDR3 protein. Of 350,000 to 500,000 distinct CDR3 sequences listed, 21% are singletons.

This material consisted of peripheral blood mononuclear cells (PBMCs), taken when the disease was refractory, from a patient treated with antithyroid drugs. The chain joins TRBV28 to TRBJ1-3; D possibly corresponds to TRBD1 (6 bases). The source is a female donor with Graves disease. CDR3 sequence: CASRSTGNSGNTIYF. In nucleotides, the CDR3 is TGTGCCAGCCGCAGCACAGGGAACTCTGGAAACACCATATATTTT.